These 13 T cell receptor beta chains originate from one sample sequenced in a study of post-analysis software for immune sequencing data. General study results and limits: Controls showed lower frequencies than patients for several TRBV segments, and TRBV5-6, TRBV5-1 and TRBV20-1 were among these.

Unique molecular identifiers were built into the TCR beta cDNA libraries. TCRdb itself ran the PCR reads through MiXCR, one entry per CDR3 protein. This table has hundreds of thousands of distinct CDR3 sequences, approximately 59% appearing once. Which antigens these TCRs recognize remains unknown. The sample taken for sequencing was blood. The receptor source for this set is a girl aged 2-10 years with multiple sclerosis.

Only a few counts were recorded for this clonotype. The V call is TRBV5-1, the J call TRBJ1-2; D possibly corresponds to TRBD1 (6 bases). The germline V gene has CDR1 SGHRS and CDR2 YFSETQ. The CDR3 runs 23 residues. With 1 base removed from V and 0 bases from J, the gap between germline ends came to 34 bases. Written as DNA, the CDR3 is TGCGCCAGCAGCTTGTATATCTCCCCGAGCTACCGGGACAAGGCTACCACTAACTATGGCTACACCTTC. Amino acids: CASSLYISPSYRDKATTNYGYTF.

The chain employs TRBV10-3 and TRBJ2-7; maybe TRBD1 (7 bases). The CDR3 runs 15 residues. V was pared by 3 bases and J by 2 bases, with 14 bases between. In germline, CDR1 is ENHRY, CDR2 SYGVKD. CDR3 sequence (DNA): TGTGCCATCAGTGATCCAGGAGGGACAGCCTACGAGCAGTACTTC. This gives the protein CAISDPGGTAYEQYF.

The gene calls are TRBV6-1 and TRBJ1-6, with no clear D. V was pared by 5 bases and J by 10 bases, with 15 bases between. CDR3 length: 14 residues. Germline V gene data show CDR1 as MNHNS and CDR2 as SASEGT. The CDR3 loop is CASSKMGSGSPLHF. The CDR3 DNA reads as TGTGCCAGCAGTAAAATGGGCTCGGGGTCACCCCTCCACTTT.

This clonotype was counted a single time. The rearrangement uses TRBV5-1 and TRBJ2-1; D call uncertain. The CDR3 is made up of 12 amino acids. Germline CDR1 and CDR2: SGHRS and YFSETQ. Trimming stripped 1 base from V and 10 bases from J, with 9 bases between. The CDR3 sequence is CASSLQKIEQFF. In DNA, the CDR3 is TGCGCCAGCAGCTTGCAGAAGATAGAGCAGTTCTTC.

The chain combines TRBV5-1 with TRBJ2-2, with D perhaps TRBD1 (6 bases). V lost 0 bases to trimming and J lost 3 bases, with 12 bases between them. Germline V gene lookup returns CDR1 SGHRS and CDR2 YFSETQ. This CDR3 spans 16 amino acids. The CDR3 is CASSLEDRHYTGELFF. For the CDR3, the DNA is TGCGCCAGCAGCTTGGAGGACAGACACTACACCGGGGAGCTGTTTTTT.

The chain has TRBV3-1 and TRBJ2-3; perhaps TRBD2 as D (7 bases). Germline-derived CDR1 and CDR2 are LGHDT and YNNKEL (reference sequence). The CDR3 has 15 amino acids. Trimming cost V 0 bases and J 1 base, with 8 bases left between them. The CDR3 bases are TGTGCCAGCAGCCAAGACGGGGGGCGCACAGATACGCAGTATTTT. Amino acid sequence: CASSQDGGRTDTQYF.

J is TRBJ2-4 and V is TRBV11-2; 7 nucleotides agree with TRBD1. Germline CDR1 reads SGHAT; CDR2 reads FQNNGV. CDR3 size: 12 residues. The ends lost 8 bases at V and 13 bases at J; junction bases unmatched: 11. The CDR3 loop is CASLTGVEEQYF. CDR3 DNA sequence: TGTGCCAGCCTTACAGGGGTTGAGGAGCAGTACTTC.

V gene TRBV6-5 combines with J gene TRBJ2-6; D is uncertain. CDR3 length equals 15 residues. Trimming cost V 2 bases and J 1 base, with 6 bases left between them. Germline V lookup: CDR1 MNHEY, CDR2 SVGAGI. The CDR3 DNA is TGTGCCAGCAGTTACAGCGCATCTGGGGCCAACGTCCTGACTTTC. It is translated as CASSYSASGANVLTF.

This clonotype was observed a few times. The chain couples TRBV3-1 to TRBJ1-1; D is undetermined. V was pared by 2 bases and J by 8 bases, with 9 bases between. There are 12 residues in the CDR3. CDR1 and CDR2 (germline): LGHDT, YNNKEL (reference sequence). For the CDR3, the DNA is TGTGCCAGCAGCCAACACTTGAGAGAAGCTTTCTTT. It codes for CASSQHLREAFF.

The chain carries TRBV25-1 and TRBJ1-4; TRBD1 aligns across 7 bases. The CDR3 covers 13 residues. CDR1 and CDR2 from the germline V gene are MGHDK and SYGVNS. The V gene end was trimmed by 4 bases and the J gene end by 6 bases; junction bases not matched to a gene: 2. The DNA for the CDR3 is TGTGCCAGCAGTGGGGACAGCTATGAAAAACTGTTTTTT. It codes for CASSGDSYEKLFF.

The table lists this clonotype with a count of one. The rearrangement joins TRBV4-2 to TRBJ2-5; 7 positions agree with TRBD1. The CDR3 loop spans 16 amino acids. Germline V gene data show CDR1 as LGHNA and CDR2 as YNFKEQ. J lost 5 bases, V lost 5 bases, and 14 bases had no gene match. For the CDR3, the DNA is TGTGCCAGCAGCGCCCGACAGGGTAGAGTTGAGGAGACCCAGTACTTC. As protein: CASSARQGRVEETQYF.

The chain employs TRBV9 and TRBJ1-5; D is undetermined. The CDR3 has 15 residues. Trimming took off 1 base at V and 3 bases at J, with 11 bases between the two ends. Germline V gene sequence: CDR1 SGDLS, CDR2 YYNGEE. CDR3 residues: CASSVYDGPNQPQHF. As DNA, the CDR3 is TGTGCCAGCAGCGTATATGACGGGCCCAATCAGCCCCAGCATTTT.

The rearrangement joins TRBV29-1 to TRBJ1-4, with TRBD1 identical over 8 bases. There are 17 residues in the CDR3. V was clipped by 3 bases and J by 2 bases; unmatched bases: 11. CDR1 and CDR2 (germline): SQVTM, ANQGSEA. In DNA, the CDR3 is TGCAGCGTTGATCAAGGACAGGGCGGGATCACTAATGAAAAACTGTTTTTT. Amino acids: CSVDQGQGGITNEKLFF.